This T cell receptor beta chain was documented in a study of blood T cell repertoires in COVID-19. Background on the study: From the United States, Italy and Spain came samples of acute and convalescent COVID-19. The analysed material was cDNA or gDNA that came from T cells, B-cell-depleted T cells, or PBMCs.

CDR1 and CDR2 from the germline V gene are SGHVS and FQNEAQ. The CDR3 runs to 15 residues. Trimming cost V 7 bases and J 2 bases; bases outside gene matches: 9. The authors' processing: Amplifying reference gene primers gave estimates of nucleated cell counts. Method: immunoSEQ multiplex PCR; TCRdb's copy keeps in-frame clones and lacks some. From that table come the V and J calls and clone size; the DNA was used to work out D and trimming. Of about 260,000 clones in the sample, approximately 80% were seen once. The receptor was derived from a human donor in a cohort sampled during active COVID-19. The sequenced sample was peripheral blood. The gene calls are TRBV7-8 and TRBJ2-5; 8 nucleotides align to TRBD1. The CDR3 sequence: CASNAPGTGQETQYF. The CDR3 bases are TGTGCCAGCAACGCGCCTGGGACAGGTCAAGAGACCCAGTACTTC. Supplemented by reference TRBV7-8 and TRBJ2-5, the full variable domain reads GAGVSQSPRYKVAKRGQDVALRCDPISGHVSLFWYQQALGQGPEFLTYFQNEAQLDKSGLPSDRFFAERPEGSVSTLKIQRTQQEDSAVYLCASNAPGTGQETQYFGPGTRLLVL.